The source of this T cell receptor (beta chain) is a study of cytomegalovirus exposure and HLA in healthy donors. Study-wide background: The 100 to 150 validation repertoires matched the 600 to 700 first-cohort repertoires in platform, a later analysis reported. Study-wide results and caveats: The classifier was said to identify cytomegalovirus status with high specificity and sensitivity. In vitro confirmation showed a few CMV-associated chains to be CMV antigen specific.

CDR3 length: 17 residues. In the case of this clone: Its specificity is unknown.

Separate from the roughly 710-subject first cohort, the approximately 120-subject validation cohort was the one that the donors belonged to. TCRdb keeps only in-frame clones here, not all; method: immunoSEQ multiplex PCR. The sample includes roughly 250,000 clones, around 87% of them seen just once. The chain has TRBV21-1 and TRBJ1-5; whether TRBD1, the table's D call, matches the DNA was not checked. TRBV21-1 is assigned pseudogene status. The origin of this receptor is a man aged 18 to 29 in good health and CMV-seronegative. The sample consisted of PBMCs. CDR3 residues: CARSSNRRSTARQPQHF. In nucleotides, the CDR3 is TGTGCCAGGTCATCTAACCGACGGTCCACAGCCAGGCAGCCCCAGCATTTT.